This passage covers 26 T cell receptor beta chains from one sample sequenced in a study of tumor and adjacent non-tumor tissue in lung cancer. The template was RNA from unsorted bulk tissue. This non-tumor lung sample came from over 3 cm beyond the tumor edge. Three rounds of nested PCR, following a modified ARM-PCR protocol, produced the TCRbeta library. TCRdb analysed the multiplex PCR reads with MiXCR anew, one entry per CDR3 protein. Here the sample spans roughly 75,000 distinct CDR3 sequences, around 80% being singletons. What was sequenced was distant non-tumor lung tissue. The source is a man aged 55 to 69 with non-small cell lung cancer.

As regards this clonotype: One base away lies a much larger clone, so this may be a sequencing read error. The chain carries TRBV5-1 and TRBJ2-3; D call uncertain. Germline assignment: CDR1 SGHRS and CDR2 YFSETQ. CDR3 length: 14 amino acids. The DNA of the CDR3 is TGCGCCAGCAGGTTGGTACCAGATACAGATACGCAGTATTTT. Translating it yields CASRLVPDTDTQYF.

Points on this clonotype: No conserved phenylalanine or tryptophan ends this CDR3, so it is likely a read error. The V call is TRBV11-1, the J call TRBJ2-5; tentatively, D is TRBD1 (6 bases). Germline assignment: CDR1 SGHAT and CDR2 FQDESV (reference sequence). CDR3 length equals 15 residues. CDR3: CPSSLNGQNQETQYL. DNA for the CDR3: TGTCCCAGCAGCTTAAACGGACAGAACCAAGAGACCCAGTACTTA.

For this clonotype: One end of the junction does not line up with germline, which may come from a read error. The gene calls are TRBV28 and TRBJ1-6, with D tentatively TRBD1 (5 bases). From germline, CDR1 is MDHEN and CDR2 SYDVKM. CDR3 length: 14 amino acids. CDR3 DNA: TGTGCCGGCAGAAGGGGAGTGGTGAATTTACCCCTCCACTTT. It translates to CAGRRGVVNLPLHF.

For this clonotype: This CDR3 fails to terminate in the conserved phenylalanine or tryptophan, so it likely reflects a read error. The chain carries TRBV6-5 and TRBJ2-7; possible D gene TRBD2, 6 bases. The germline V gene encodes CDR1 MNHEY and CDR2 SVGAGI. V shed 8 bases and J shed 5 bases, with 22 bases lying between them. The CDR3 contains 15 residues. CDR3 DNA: TGTGCCAGCGGCAATGGGGGAGTCACTAGCCACGAGCAGTACTAC. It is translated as CASGNGGVTSHEQYY.

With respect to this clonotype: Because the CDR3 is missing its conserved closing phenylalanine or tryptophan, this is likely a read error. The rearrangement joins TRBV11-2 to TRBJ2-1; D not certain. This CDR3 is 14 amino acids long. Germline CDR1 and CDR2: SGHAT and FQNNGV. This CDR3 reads CARSFVEQYNEQFS. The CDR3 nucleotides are TGTGCCAGAAGCTTTGTTGAACAGTACAATGAGCAGTTCTCC.

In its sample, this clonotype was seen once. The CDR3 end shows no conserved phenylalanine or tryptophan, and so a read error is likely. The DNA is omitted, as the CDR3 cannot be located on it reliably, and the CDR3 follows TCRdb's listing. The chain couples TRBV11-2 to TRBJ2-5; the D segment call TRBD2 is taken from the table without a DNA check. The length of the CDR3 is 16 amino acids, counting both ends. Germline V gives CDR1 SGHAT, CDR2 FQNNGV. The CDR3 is CASSSTMRVPKETQYL.

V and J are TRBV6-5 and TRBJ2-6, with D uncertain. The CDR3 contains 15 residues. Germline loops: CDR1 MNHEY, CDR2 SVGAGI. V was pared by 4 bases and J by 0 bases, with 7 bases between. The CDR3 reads CASSCYGSGANVLTF. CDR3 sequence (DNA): TGTGCCAGCAGTTGCTACGGCTCTGGGGCCAACGTCCTGACTTTC.

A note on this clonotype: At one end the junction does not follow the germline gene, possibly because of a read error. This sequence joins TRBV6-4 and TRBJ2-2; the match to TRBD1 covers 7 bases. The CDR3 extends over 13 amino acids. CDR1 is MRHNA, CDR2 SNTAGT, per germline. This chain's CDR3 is CASSTGETGELCF. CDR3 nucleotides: TGTGCCAGCAGCACAGGGGAGACCGGGGAGCTGTGTTTT.

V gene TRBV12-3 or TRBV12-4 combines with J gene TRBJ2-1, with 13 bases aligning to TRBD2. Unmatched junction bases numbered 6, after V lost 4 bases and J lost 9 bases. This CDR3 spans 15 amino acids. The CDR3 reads CASSWTSGRNSEQFF. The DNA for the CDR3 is TGTGCCAGCAGTTGGACTAGCGGGAGAAATAGTGAGCAGTTCTTC.

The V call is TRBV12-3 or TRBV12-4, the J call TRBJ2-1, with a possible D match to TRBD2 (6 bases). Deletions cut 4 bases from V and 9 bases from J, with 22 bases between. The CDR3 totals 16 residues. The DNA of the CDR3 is TGTGCCAGCAGTTCCCCGGGACGGGGGTCCCAAGCTGAGCAGTTCTTC. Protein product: CASSSPGRGSQAEQFF.

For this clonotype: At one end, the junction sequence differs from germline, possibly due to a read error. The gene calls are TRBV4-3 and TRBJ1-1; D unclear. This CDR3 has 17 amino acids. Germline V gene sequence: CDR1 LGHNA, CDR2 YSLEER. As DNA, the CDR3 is TGCTCCAGCAGCCAAGACGTTCCGGGCACTTCGGTCACTGAAGCTTTCTTT. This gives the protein CSSSQDVPGTSVTEAFF.

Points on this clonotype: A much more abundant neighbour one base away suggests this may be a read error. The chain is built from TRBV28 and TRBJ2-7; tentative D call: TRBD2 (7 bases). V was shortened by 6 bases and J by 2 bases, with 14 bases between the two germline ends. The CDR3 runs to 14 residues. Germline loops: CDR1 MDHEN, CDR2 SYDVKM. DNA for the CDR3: TGTGCCAGCAGCTACGGGGGGCGACCCTACGAGCAGTACTTC. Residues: CASSYGGRPYEQYF.

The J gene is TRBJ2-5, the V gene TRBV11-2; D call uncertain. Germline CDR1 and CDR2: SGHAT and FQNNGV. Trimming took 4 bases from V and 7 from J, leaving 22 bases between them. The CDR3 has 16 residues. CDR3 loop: CASSSTIGVPKWTQYF. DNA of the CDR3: TGTGCCAGCAGCTCCACAATTGGGGTGCCAAAGTGGACCCAGTACTTC.

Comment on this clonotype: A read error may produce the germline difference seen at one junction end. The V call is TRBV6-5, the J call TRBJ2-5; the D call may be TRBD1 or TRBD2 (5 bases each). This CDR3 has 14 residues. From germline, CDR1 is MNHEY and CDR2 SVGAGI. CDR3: CGSSDTGTAGAQYF. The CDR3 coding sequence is TGTGGCAGCAGTGATACCGGGACCGCGGGTGCTCAGTACTTC.

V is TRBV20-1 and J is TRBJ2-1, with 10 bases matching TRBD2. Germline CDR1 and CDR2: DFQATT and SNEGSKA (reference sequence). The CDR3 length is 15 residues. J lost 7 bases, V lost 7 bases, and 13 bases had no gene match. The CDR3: CSVRRASGSINEQFF. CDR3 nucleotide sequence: TGCAGTGTTAGGAGGGCTAGCGGGAGTATAAATGAGCAGTTCTTC.

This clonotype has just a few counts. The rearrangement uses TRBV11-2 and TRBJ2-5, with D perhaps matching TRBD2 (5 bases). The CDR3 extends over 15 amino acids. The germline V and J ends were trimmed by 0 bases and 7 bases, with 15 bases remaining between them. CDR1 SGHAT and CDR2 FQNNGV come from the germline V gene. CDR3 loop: CASSLDAGILGTQYF. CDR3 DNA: TGTGCCAGCAGCTTAGATGCCGGGATCTTAGGGACCCAGTACTTC.

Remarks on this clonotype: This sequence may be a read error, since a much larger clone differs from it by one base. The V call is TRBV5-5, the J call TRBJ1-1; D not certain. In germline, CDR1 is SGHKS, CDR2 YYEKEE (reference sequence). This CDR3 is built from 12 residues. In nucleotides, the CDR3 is TGTGTCAGCAGCTTTGGGAACACTGAAGCTTTCTTT. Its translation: CVSSFGNTEAFF.

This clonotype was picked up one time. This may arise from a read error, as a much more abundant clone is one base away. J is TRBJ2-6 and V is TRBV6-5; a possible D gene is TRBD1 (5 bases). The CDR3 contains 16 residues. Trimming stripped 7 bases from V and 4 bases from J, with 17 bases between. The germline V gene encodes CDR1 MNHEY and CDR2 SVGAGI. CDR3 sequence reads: CASNEHGAAGANVLTF. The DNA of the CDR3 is TGTGCCAGCAATGAACATGGGGCGGCCGGGGCCAACGTCCTGACTTTC.

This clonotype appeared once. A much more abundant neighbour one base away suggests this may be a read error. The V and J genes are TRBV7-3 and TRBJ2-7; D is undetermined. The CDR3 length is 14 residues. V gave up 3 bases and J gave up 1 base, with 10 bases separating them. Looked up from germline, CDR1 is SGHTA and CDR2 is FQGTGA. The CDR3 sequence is CASSLQWGSYEQYF. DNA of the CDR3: TGTGCCAGCAGCTTGCAATGGGGATCCTACGAGCAGTACTTC.

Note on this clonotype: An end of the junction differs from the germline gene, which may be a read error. The CDR3 bases are TGTGCCAGTACAGACCGGACAGCCCGCAATGAGGAGTTCTTC. Translating gives CASTDRTARNEEFF. V and J are TRBV6-2 or TRBV6-3 and TRBJ2-1; a weak D match, TRBD1 (6 bases). This CDR3 region has 14 residues. Germline V lookup: CDR1 MNHEY, CDR2 SVGEGT.

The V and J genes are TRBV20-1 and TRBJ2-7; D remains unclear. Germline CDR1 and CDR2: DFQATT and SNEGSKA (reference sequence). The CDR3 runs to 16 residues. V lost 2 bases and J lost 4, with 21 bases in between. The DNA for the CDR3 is TGCAGTGCTAGACACCTCACGATTCAAGATGCGTACGAGCAGTACTTC. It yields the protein CSARHLTIQDAYEQYF.

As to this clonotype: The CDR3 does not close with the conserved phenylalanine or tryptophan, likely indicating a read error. CDR3 in amino acids: CASRLIPEALKGYEQYL. In DNA form, the CDR3 reads TGTGCCAGCAGGTTAATCCCAGAGGCCCTCAAAGGCTACGAGCAGTACTTA. The chain is built from TRBV11-2 and TRBJ2-7; D is undetermined. The CDR3 is 17 residues long. V was cut by 6 bases and J by 3 bases, with 24 bases left in between. Germline assignment: CDR1 SGHAT and CDR2 FQNNGV.

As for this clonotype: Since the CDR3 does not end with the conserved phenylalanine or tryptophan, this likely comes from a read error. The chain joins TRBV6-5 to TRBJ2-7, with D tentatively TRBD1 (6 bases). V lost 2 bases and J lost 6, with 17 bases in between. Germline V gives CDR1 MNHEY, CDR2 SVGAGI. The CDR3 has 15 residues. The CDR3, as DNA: TGTGCCAGCAGTTACGGTCGACAGGCCACCTGCGAGCAGTACTTA. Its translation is CASSYGRQATCEQYL.

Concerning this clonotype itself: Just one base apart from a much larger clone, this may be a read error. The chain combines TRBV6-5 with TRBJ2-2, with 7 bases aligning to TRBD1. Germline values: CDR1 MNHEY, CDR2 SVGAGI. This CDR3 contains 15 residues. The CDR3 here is CASSSSGTATGEMFF. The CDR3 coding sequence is TGTGCCAGCAGTTCGTCTGGGACAGCGACCGGGGAGATGTTTTTT.

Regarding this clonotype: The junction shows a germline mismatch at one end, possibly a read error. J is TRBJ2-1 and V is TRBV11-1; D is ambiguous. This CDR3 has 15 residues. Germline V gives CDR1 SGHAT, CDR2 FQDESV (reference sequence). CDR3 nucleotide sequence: TGTGCCAGCAGCTTAGACGCGGAGATCTACAATGAGCAGTTTTTC. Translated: CASSLDAEIYNEQFF.

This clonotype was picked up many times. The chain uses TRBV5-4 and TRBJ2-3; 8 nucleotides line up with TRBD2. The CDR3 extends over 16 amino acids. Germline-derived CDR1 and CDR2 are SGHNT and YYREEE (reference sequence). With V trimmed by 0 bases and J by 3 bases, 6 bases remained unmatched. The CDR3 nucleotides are TGTGCCAGCAGCTTGGCAGCGGGAGCGGGGACAGATACGCAGTATTTT. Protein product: CASSLAAGAGTDTQYF.